A selection of T cell receptor beta chains follows, all from one sample in a study of a mutant IDH1 vaccine in newly diagnosed glioma. Repertoires were generated with immunoSEQ multiplex PCR, while TCRdb's copy carries only in-frame clones and drops some. The data hold 80,000 to 100,000 clones, with around 80% observed a single time. This specimen consisted of PBMCs, obtained from a glioma patient treated with radiotherapy, temozolomide or both. These receptors all stem from a man aged 35-49 years with glioma. CDR3s include the opening cysteine and the closing phenylalanine or tryptophan. Each record gives: J gene, D gene, V gene, clone size, CDR3 protein, CDR3 DNA. A D gene is named only where the DNA matches it firmly. Only some rows state a clone size, as once, few, many or a class for expanded clones.

TRBJ2-7,TRBD2,TRBV7-2,-,CASSFWVTLAGEGYEQYF,TGTGCCAGCAGCTTCTGGGTAACTCTAGCGGGAGAGGGCTACGAGCAGTACTTC
TRBJ1-2,TRBD1,TRBV4-3,-,CASSHRGGGVLKGYGHTF,TGCGCCAGCAGCCACAGGGGGGGAGGGGTCCTAAAAGGGTATGGCCACACCTTC
TRBJ2-2,-,TRBV11-2,-,CASSVRGGLPGELFF,TGTGCCAGCAGCGTCAGGGGTGGTTTGCCCGGGGAGCTGTTTTTT
TRBJ2-1,-,TRBV13,-,CASSPYYGEQFF,TGTGCCAGCAGCCCCTACTACGGTGAGCAGTTCTTC
TRBJ1-6,-,TRBV27,once,CASSEQGSYNSPLHF,TGTGCCAGCAGTGAACAGGGTTCCTATAATTCACCCCTCCACTTT
TRBJ1-4,-,TRBV6-5,-,CASSYGSGGEKLFF,TGTGCCAGCAGTTACGGCTCCGGGGGTGAAAAACTGTTTTTT
TRBJ2-7,TRBD1,TRBV11-2,once,CASSPIRRDRRTSYEQYF,TGTGCCAGCAGCCCTATTAGGAGGGACAGGCGAACCTCCTACGAGCAGTACTTC
TRBJ2-7,TRBD1,TRBV7-9,-,CASSLEEGTGTYEQYF,TGTGCCAGCAGCTTAGAAGAGGGGACAGGGACCTACGAGCAGTACTTC
TRBJ2-3,-,TRBV4-2,-,CASSSDTTDTQYF,TGTGCCAGCAGCTCGGACACCACAGATACGCAGTATTTT
TRBJ2-1,-,TRBV6-1,-,CASSELHEQFF,TGTGCCAGCAGTGAACTCCATGAGCAGTTCTTC
TRBJ2-1,TRBD2,TRBV30,-,CAWRGQRGGNEQFF,TGTGCCTGGAGGGGCCAGCGGGGGGGCAATGAGCAGTTCTTC
TRBJ2-3,TRBD2,TRBV5-6,-,CASTKTSGSTDTQYF,TGTGCCAGCACCAAGACTAGCGGTAGCACAGATACGCAGTATTTT
TRBJ2-3,-,TRBV7-7,-,CASSLGRGDTQYF,TGTGCTAGCAGCTTGGGACGGGGAGATACGCAGTATTTT